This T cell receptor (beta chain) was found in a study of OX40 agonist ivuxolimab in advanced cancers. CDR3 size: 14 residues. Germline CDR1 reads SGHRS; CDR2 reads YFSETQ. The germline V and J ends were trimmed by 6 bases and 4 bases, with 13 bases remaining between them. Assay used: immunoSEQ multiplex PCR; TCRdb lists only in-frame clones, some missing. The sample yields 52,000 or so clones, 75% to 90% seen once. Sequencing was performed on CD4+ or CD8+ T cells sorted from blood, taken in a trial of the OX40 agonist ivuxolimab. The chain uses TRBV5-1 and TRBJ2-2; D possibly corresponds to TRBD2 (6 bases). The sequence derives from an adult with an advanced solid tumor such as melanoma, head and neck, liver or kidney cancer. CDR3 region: CASINGGSTGELFF. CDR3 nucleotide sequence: TGCGCCAGCATCAATGGGGGGAGCACCGGGGAGCTGTTTTTT.